The rows below give T cell receptor beta chains drawn from one sample of a study of blood T cell repertoires in COVID-19. Profiling relied on immunoSEQ multiplex PCR, and the TCRdb table lists in-frame clones only, not all of them. The sample consists of around 130,000 clones, about nine tenths of them appearing once. Sequencing was carried out using peripheral blood. The receptors were gathered from a man aged 35 to 55 with acute or convalescent COVID-19. Each CDR3 is given with its conserved first and last residue. A D gene is named only where the DNA matches it firmly. Part of the rows lack a size; the others show once, few, many or a class for expanded clones.

TRBJ2-7,.,.,TRBV7-8,TGTGCCAGCAACCAACCGGACAAGAGCTCCTACGAGCAGTACTTC,CASNQPDKSSYEQYF
TRBJ1-2,.,TRBD1,TRBV6-4,TGTGCCAGCAAAGAGACGACAGGGTCTGTTGGCTACACCTTC,CASKETTGSVGYTF
TRBJ1-2,once,TRBD1,TRBV4-3,TGCGCCAGCAGCCAAGCTGGGACAGGCCGAAACTATGGCTACACCTTC,CASSQAGTGRNYGYTF
TRBJ1-5,.,TRBD1,TRBV3-1/TRBV3-2,TGTGCCAGCAGCCCTACAGGGGCAGGACAGCCCCAGCATTTT,CASSPTGAGQPQHF
TRBJ2-2,.,TRBD1,TRBV2,TGTGCCAGCAGTGAGTGGGACAGGGGTCCCGGGGAGCTGTTTTTT,CASSEWDRGPGELFF
TRBJ2-1,few,.,TRBV7-2,TGTGCCAGCAGCTTAGCTTTGGCACAGAGCTCCTACAATGAGCAGTTCTTC,CASSLALAQSSYNEQFF
TRBJ1-1,.,TRBD1,TRBV6-5,TGTGCCAGCGGTCCCGGGACAGTGAGCACTGAAGCTTTCTTT,CASGPGTVSTEAFF
TRBJ2-7,.,.,TRBV11-2,TGTGCCAGCAGCTTAGCGGCGGGGGCTCAAGAGCAGTACTTC,CASSLAAGAQEQYF
TRBJ1-1,.,.,TRBV14,TGTGCCAGCAGCCGTACTATGAACACTGAAGCTTTCTTT,CASSRTMNTEAFF
TRBJ2-1,.,.,TRBV14,TGTGCCAGCAGCCTTACGAGGGACAATGAGCAGTTCTTC,CASSLTRDNEQFF
TRBJ1-5,once,.,TRBV5-1,TGCGCCAGCAGCTTGGGACAGGCGGAGCCCCAGCATTTT,CASSLGQAEPQHF
TRBJ2-3,.,TRBD1,TRBV18,TGTGCCAGCTCCTTGGGGACAGGGGCCACAGATACGCAGTATTTT,CASSLGTGATDTQYF
TRBJ2-2,.,.,TRBV24-1,TGTGCCACCAGTGGGACAGTCACCGGGGAGCTGTTTTTT,CATSGTVTGELFF
TRBJ1-5,.,TRBD1,TRBV6-5,TGTGCCACGGACAGGGATGGACAGCCCCAGCATTTT,CATDRDGQPQHF
TRBJ2-1,.,.,TRBV30,TGTGCCTGGAGTGTACAGTTGGCACCTGAGCAGTTCTTC,CAWSVQLAPEQFF
TRBJ1-6,.,.,TRBV6-5,TGTGCCAGCAGCCGCAGGGGCGACTCACCCCTCCACTTT,CASSRRGDSPLHF
TRBJ1-3,.,.,TRBV30,TGTGCCTGGAGCCCCATTTGGACAGCTGGAAACACCATATATTTT,CAWSPIWTAGNTIYF
TRBJ1-4,.,.,TRBV18,TGTGCCAGCTCCCCCCGCCAGGGGAAAGGGGAAAAACTGTTTTTT,CASSPRQGKGEKLFF
TRBJ2-1,.,.,TRBV5-4,TGTGCCAGCAGCTTGGGCGGGCCAGTCTACAATGAGCAGTTCTTC,CASSLGGPVYNEQFF
TRBJ1-4,few,TRBD1,TRBV6-1,TGTGCCAGCAGTGAAGGGACAGGGGTTAATGAAAAACTGTTTTTT,CASSEGTGVNEKLFF
TRBJ2-7,.,.,TRBV7-9,TGTGCCAGCAGCTTAGGGCAGTACGAGCAGTACTTC,CASSLGQYEQYF
TRBJ2-2,.,.,TRBV2,TGTGCCAGCAGTGCGGACAGCACCTCGAACACCGGGGAGCTGTTTTTT,CASSADSTSNTGELFF
TRBJ1-1,.,.,TRBV19,TGTGCCAGTAAAAGGGAGCGGAACACTGAAGCTTTCTTT,CASKRERNTEAFF
TRBJ1-4,.,.,TRBV19,TGTGCCAGTAGTATATTCTCAGATATGAATGAAAAACTGTTTTTT,CASSIFSDMNEKLFF
TRBJ1-1,.,TRBD1,TRBV3-1/TRBV3-2,TGTGCCAGCAGCCAAACCGGGACAGTGGATCGACAGGCTTTCTTT,CASSQTGTVDRQAFF
TRBJ2-7,.,TRBD1,TRBV7-9,TGTGCCAGCAGTACCGGGACAGGGCCCTACGAGCAGTACTTC,CASSTGTGPYEQYF
TRBJ2-2,few,.,TRBV6-1,TGTGCCAGCAGTACTAACAAGAACACCGGGGAGCTGTTTTTT,CASSTNKNTGELFF
TRBJ2-7,.,.,TRBV5-4,TGTGCCAGCAGCCAGCCCCCAGGAGAGCAGTACTTC,CASSQPPGEQYF
TRBJ1-1,.,.,TRBV5-6,TGTGCCAGCAGCACCCAACAGGGAGGGTTAGCTTTCTTT,CASSTQQGGLAFF
TRBJ2-5,.,.,TRBV29-1,TGCAGCGTTGAGGGTGCAACAGGGAAAGAGACCCAGTACTTC,CSVEGATGKETQYF
TRBJ1-5,.,TRBD1,TRBV28,TGTGCCAGCAGTTTATGGGACAGGGATCAGCCCCAGCATTTT,CASSLWDRDQPQHF
TRBJ2-3,.,TRBD1,TRBV6-2/TRBV6-3,TGTGCCAGCAGTTACCCGACAGGGGAGAAGGACACAGATACGCAGTATTTT,CASSYPTGEKDTDTQYF
TRBJ2-3,.,TRBD1,TRBV18,TGTGCCAGCTCACCTGGGACAGGGAACACAGATACGCAGTATTTT,CASSPGTGNTDTQYF
TRBJ2-4,.,TRBD2,TRBV19,TGTGCCAGTGGAACCGGGACTAGCGGTTTCGCCAAAAACATTCAGTACTTC,CASGTGTSGFAKNIQYF
TRBJ1-2,.,TRBD1,TRBV4-1,TGCGCCAGCAGTCCTCTTCATACTCCGGGACAGGTTAACTATGGCTACACCTTC,CASSPLHTPGQVNYGYTF
TRBJ1-2,.,.,TRBV5-5,TGTGCCAGCAGCTTGGAATGGAGGGGTTGGGGCTACACCTTC,CASSLEWRGWGYTF
TRBJ2-2,.,.,TRBV7-9,TGTGCCAGCAGCTTATCGGGGATTGCGATCACCGGGGAGCTGTTTTTT,CASSLSGIAITGELFF
TRBJ1-2,.,TRBD1,TRBV4-3,TGCGCCAGCAGCCGCACTGGCACAGGGGTATGGGGCTACACCTTC,CASSRTGTGVWGYTF
TRBJ1-1,.,.,TRBV5-6,TGTGCCAGCAGCCCATACAGGGACCTAGCTTTCTTT,CASSPYRDLAFF
TRBJ2-5,.,TRBD2,TRBV3-1/TRBV3-2,TGTGCCAGCAGTCTGGGGACTAGCGGGGGAGTGGAGACCCAGTACTTC,CASSLGTSGGVETQYF
TRBJ2-1,.,TRBD1,TRBV19,TGTGCCAGTAGCCAGGACAGGGGCAATGAGCAGTTCTTC,CASSQDRGNEQFF
TRBJ2-2,.,.,TRBV7-9,TGTGCCAACAAACTGGAGACGAACACCGGGGAGCTGTTTTTT,CANKLETNTGELFF
TRBJ2-3,.,TRBD2,TRBV4-1,TGCGCCAGCAGCCATTTCGTAGCGGGAGATACAGATACGCAGTATTTT,CASSHFVAGDTDTQYF
TRBJ1-4,.,TRBD1,TRBV5-5,TGTGCCAGCAGCGTCCGGGACAGCTACAATGAAAAACTGTTTTTT,CASSVRDSYNEKLFF
TRBJ2-3,.,.,TRBV5-4,TGTGCCAGCAGCTTGGGCGGTAGCACAGATACGCAGTATTTT,CASSLGGSTDTQYF
TRBJ2-1,.,TRBD2,TRBV5-1,TGCGCCAGCAGCCGCGGGACTAGCGGGAGCTCCTACAATGAGCAGTTCTTC,CASSRGTSGSSYNEQFF
TRBJ2-1,once,.,TRBV2,TGTGCCAGCAGCGATCAAGTGGGGCCTTTTAGTGAGCAGTTCTTC,CASSDQVGPFSEQFF
TRBJ1-5,.,.,TRBV7-9,TGTGCCAGCAGCGACCGGAAAGGGGGTAGCAATCAGCCCCAGCATTTT,CASSDRKGGSNQPQHF
TRBJ1-1,.,.,TRBV11-2,TGTGCCAGCAGCTTAGTCGGCGGGAACACTGAAGCTTTCTTT,CASSLVGGNTEAFF
TRBJ1-2,.,TRBD1,TRBV18,TGTGCCAGCTCACCTACCGGGGGACAGGGGCACCTGTACACCTTC,CASSPTGGQGHLYTF
TRBJ1-6,once,.,TRBV6-5,TGTGCCAGCAGTTACATGGGGAGCTCCTATAATTCACCCCTCCACTTT,CASSYMGSSYNSPLHF
TRBJ2-1,.,.,TRBV12-5,TGTGCTAGTGGTTTCCAGGGCTCCTACAATGAGCAGTTCTTC,CASGFQGSYNEQFF
TRBJ2-5,.,TRBD1,TRBV11-3,TGTGCCAGCAGAGCGACAGGGGAAGAGACCCAGTACTTC,CASRATGEETQYF